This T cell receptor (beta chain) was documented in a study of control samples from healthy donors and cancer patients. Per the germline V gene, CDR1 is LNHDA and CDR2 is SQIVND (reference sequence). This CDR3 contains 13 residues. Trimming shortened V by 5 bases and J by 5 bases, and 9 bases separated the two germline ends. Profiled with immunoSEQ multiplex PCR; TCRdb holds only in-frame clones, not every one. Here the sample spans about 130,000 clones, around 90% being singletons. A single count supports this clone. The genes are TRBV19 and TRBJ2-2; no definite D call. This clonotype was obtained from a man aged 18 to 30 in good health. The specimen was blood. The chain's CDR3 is CASSSHWTGELFF. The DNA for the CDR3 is TGTGCCAGTAGTTCACATTGGACCGGGGAGCTGTTTTTT.